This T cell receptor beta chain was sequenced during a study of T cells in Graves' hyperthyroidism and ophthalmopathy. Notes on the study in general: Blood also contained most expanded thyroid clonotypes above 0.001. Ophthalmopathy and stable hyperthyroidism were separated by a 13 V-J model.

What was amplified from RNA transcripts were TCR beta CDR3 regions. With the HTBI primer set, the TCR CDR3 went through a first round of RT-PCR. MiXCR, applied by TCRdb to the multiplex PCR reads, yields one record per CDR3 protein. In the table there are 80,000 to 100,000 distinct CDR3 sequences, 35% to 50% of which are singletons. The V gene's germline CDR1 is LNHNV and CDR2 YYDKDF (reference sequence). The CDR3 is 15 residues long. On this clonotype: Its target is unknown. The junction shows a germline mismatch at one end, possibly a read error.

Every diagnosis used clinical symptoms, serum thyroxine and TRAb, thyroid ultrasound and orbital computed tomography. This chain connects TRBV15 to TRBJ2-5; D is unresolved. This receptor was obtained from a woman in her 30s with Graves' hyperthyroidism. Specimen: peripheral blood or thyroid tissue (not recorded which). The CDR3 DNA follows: TGTGCCACCAGCAGTTCCGGACGAAACCAAGAGACCCAGCACTTC. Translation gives CATSSSGRNQETQHF.